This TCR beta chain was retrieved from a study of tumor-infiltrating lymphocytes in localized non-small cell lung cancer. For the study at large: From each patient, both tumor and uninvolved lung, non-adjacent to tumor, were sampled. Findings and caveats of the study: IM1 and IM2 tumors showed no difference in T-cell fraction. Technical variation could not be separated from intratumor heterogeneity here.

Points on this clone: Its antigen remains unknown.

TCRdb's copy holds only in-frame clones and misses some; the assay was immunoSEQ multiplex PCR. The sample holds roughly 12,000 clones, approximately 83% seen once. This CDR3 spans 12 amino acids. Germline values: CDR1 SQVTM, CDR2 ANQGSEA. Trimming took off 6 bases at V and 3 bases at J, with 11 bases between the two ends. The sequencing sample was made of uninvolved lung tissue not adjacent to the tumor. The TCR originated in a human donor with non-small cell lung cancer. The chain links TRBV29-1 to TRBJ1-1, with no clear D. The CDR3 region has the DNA TGCAGCGTATCGATCGGCGACACTGAAGCTTTCTTT. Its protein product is CSVSIGDTEAFF.